This T cell receptor (beta chain) was captured in a study of healthy donors' naive CD4 and CD8 T cells. Germline V lookup: CDR1 MNHNY, CDR2 SVGAGI (reference sequence). The CDR3 extends over 14 amino acids. In the case of this clonotype: Its specificity is not known. The junction differs from germline at one of its ends, possibly a read error.

Findings and caveats of the study: Chains were not paired, since alpha and beta were sequenced in bulk. Most V and J genes were reportedly biased between naive CD4+ and CD8+ cells. Positive CDR3 charge linked to CD4+ cells, negative to CD8+ cells.

Sorting defined naive CD4+ as CD4+CD8-CD45RO-CD45RA+ and naive CD8+ as CD8+CD4-CD45RA+CD27bright. A linear amplification protocol produced the TCR libraries from around 0.55 ug of total RNA. TCRdb used MiXCR to reprocess the reads, holding one entry per CDR3 protein. Of roughly 200,000 distinct CDR3 sequences listed, around 74% are singletons. Sequenced material: naive CD4+ and CD8+ T cells sorted from blood, pooled from several donors. This clonotype originated in a pool of human donors in good health; the sample pools cells from several healthy donors. The gene calls are TRBV6-6 and TRBJ1-2; tentatively, D is TRBD1 (5 bases). CDR3 protein: CAISDSRINYGYTF. The CDR3 nucleotides are TGTGCCATCAGTGACAGCAGAATTAACTATGGCTACACCTTC.